This paragraph covers one T cell receptor (beta chain) sequence. Its cognate antigen is unknown. This sample was included in a study of cytomegalovirus exposure and HLA in healthy donors. Looking at the study overall: Findings of an earlier analysis included over 95 million unique TCR beta sequences from roughly 190 million T cells. Points from the study as a whole: The presence/absence work took it that sequencing depth was about the same across donors. As a later analysis revealed, the rate of TCR association differed by HLA locus, with DRB1 most and HLA-C fewest. HLA restriction was apparent for most CMV-associated TCR beta chains in a later analysis.

The PCR made use of 60 Vbeta and 13 Jbeta primers. The data were produced by immunoSEQ multiplex PCR, yet TCRdb's version contains in-frame clones alone and is incomplete. This sample has approximately 200,000 clones; roughly 78% occur once, and the top ten carry 4% to 4.5%. Sample: PBMCs. The sequence derives from a woman aged 25-40 years in good health and CMV-seropositive.

The CDR3 loop reads CASSGQGTYEQYF. The DNA for the CDR3 is TGCGCCAGCAGTGGGCAGGGCACCTACGAGCAGTACTTC. This chain uses TRBV10-2 with TRBJ2-5; tentatively, D is TRBD1 (5 bases). The closer fit of TRBJ2-7 to the DNA end suggests the J call may be wrong. The CDR3 is made up of 13 amino acids. Germline loops: CDR1 WSHSY, CDR2 SAAADI.